Sequencing of this TCR beta chain was carried out in a study of cytomegalovirus exposure and HLA in healthy donors. Trimming pared 3 bases from V and 0 bases from J, leaving 12 bases between. The CDR3 loop spans 15 amino acids. CDR1 and CDR2 from the germline V gene are SGHTA and FQGNSA. Generated by immunoSEQ multiplex PCR, the TCRdb table keeps only in-frame clones and is missing some. The sample has 330,000 or so clones, about nine tenths seen once. The receptor's source is a young woman in good health and CMV-seronegative. This chain uses TRBV7-2 with TRBJ2-7, with D perhaps TRBD2 (6 bases). Material for sequencing was PBMCs. CDR3 bases: TGTGCCAGCAGCTTTGCTGTGGGGGGCTCCTACGAGCAGTACTTC. As protein: CASSFAVGGSYEQYF.